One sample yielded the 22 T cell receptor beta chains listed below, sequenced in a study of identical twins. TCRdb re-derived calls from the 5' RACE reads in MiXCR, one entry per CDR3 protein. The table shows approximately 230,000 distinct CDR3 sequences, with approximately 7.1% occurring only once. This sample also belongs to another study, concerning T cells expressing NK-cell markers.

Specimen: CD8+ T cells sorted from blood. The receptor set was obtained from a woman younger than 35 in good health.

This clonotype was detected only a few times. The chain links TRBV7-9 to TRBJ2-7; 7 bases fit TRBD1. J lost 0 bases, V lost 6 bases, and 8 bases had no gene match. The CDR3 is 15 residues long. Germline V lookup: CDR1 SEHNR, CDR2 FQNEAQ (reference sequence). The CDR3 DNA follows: TGTGCCAGCAGTTCCGGGACAGCGAGCTCCTACGAGCAGTACTTC. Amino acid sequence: CASSSGTASSYEQYF.

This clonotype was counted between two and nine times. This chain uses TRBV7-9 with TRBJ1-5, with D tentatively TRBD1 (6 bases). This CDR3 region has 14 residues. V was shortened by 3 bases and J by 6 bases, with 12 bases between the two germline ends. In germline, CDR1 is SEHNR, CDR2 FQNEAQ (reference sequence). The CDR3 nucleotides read TGTGCCAGCAGCTTGGGGGCAGGGAGTCAGCCCCAGCATTTT. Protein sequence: CASSLGAGSQPQHF.

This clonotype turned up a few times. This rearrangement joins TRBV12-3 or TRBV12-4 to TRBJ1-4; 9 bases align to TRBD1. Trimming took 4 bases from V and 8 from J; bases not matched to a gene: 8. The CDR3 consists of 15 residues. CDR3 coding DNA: TGTGCCAGCAGTTCACCGGGACAGGGTGGCGAAAAACTGTTTTTT. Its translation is CASSSPGQGGEKLFF.

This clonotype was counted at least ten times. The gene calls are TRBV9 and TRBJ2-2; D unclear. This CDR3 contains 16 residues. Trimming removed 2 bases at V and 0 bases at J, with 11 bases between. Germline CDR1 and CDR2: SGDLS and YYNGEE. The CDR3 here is CASSVVDGPNTGELFF. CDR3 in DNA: TGTGCCAGCAGCGTGGTTGACGGCCCGAACACCGGGGAGCTGTTTTTT.

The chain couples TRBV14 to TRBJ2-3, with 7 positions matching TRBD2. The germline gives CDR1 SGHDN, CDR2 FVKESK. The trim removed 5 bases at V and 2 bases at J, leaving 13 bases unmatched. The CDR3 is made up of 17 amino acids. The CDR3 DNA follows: TGTGCCAGCAGCTCGTCGACTCGAGCGGGGCTCACAGATACGCAGTATTTT. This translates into CASSSSTRAGLTDTQYF.

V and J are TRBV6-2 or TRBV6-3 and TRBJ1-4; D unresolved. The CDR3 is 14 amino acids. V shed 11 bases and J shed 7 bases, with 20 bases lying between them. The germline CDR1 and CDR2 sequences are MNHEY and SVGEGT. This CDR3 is CAVRRAPRGEKLFF. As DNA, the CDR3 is TGTGCCGTCCGGCGGGCCCCTCGGGGTGAAAAACTGTTTTTT.

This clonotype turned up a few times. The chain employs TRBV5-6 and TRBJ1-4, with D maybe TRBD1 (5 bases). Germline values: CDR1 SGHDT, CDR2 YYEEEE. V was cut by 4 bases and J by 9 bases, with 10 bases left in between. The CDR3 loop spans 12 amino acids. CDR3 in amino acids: CASSGGGQKLFF. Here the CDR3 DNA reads TGTGCCAGCAGCGGGGGGGGACAAAAACTGTTTTTT.

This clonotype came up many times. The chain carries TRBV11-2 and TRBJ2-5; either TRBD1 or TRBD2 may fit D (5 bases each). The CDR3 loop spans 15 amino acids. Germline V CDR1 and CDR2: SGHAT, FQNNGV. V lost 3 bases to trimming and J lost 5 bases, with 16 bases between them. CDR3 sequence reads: CASSFSPGTMETQYF. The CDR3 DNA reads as TGTGCCAGCAGCTTTTCCCCCGGGACCATGGAGACCCAGTACTTC.

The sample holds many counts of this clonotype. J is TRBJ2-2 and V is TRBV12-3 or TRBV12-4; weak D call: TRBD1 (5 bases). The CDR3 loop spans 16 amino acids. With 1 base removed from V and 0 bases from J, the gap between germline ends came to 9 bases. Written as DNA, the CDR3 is TGTGCCAGCAGTTTAGTAGTCAGGGCGAACACCGGGGAGCTGTTTTTT. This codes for CASSLVVRANTGELFF.

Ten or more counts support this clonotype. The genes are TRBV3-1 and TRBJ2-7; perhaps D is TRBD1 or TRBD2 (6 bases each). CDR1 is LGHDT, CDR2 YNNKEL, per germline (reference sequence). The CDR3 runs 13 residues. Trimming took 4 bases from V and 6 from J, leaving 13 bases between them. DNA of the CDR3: TGTGCCAGCAGCCCTAGGGGGGTCCGCGAGCAGTACTTC. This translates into CASSPRGVREQYF.

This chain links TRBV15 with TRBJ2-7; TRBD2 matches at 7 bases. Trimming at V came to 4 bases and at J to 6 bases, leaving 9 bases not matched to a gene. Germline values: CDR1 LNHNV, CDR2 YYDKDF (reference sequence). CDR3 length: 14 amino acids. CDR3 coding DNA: TGTGCCACCAGCAAGGACCAGGGAGGGCTCGAGCAGTACTTC. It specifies CATSKDQGGLEQYF.

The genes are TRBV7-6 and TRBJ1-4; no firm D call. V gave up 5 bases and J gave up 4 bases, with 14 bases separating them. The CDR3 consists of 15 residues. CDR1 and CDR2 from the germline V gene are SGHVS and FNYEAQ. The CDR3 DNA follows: TGTGCCAGCAGCCCCCGCGGACTTCTTAATGAAAAACTGTTTTTT. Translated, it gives CASSPRGLLNEKLFF.

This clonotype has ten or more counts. The CDR3 DNA follows: TGTGCCAGCAGCTTATCCGGGACAGGGGTTTTTGAGCAGTACTTC. It yields the protein CASSLSGTGVFEQYF. The rearrangement joins TRBV7-8 to TRBJ2-7; 10 nucleotides agree with TRBD1. V lost 2 bases to trimming and J lost 7 bases; unmatched junction nucleotides: 8. Germline CDR1 is SGHVS and CDR2 is FQNEAQ. CDR3 length equals 15 residues.

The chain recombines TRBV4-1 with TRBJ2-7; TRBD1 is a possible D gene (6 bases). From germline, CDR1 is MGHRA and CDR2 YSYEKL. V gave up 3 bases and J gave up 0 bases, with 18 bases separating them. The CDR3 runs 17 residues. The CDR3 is CASSQTPGRGPSYEQYF. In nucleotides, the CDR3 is TGCGCCAGCAGCCAGACCCCCGGCAGGGGACCCTCCTACGAGCAGTACTTC.

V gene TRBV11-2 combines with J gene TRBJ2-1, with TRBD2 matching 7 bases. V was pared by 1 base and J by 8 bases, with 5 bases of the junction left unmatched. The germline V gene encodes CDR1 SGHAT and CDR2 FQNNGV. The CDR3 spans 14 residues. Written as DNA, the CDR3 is TGTGCCAGCAGCTTAGGCGGGAGCAGAGATGAGCAGTTCTTC. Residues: CASSLGGSRDEQFF.

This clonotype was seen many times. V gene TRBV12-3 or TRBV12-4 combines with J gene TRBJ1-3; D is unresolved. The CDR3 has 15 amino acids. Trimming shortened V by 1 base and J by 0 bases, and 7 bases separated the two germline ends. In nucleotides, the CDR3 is TGTGCCAGCAGTTTAGAGGGATTCTCTGGAAACACCATATATTTT. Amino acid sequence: CASSLEGFSGNTIYF.

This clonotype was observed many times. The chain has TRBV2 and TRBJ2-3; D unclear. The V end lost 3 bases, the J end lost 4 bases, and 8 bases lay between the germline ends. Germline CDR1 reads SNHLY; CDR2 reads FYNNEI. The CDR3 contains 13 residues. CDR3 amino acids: CASSEGFPDTQYF. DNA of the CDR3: TGTGCCAGCAGTGAGGGGTTCCCAGATACGCAGTATTTT.

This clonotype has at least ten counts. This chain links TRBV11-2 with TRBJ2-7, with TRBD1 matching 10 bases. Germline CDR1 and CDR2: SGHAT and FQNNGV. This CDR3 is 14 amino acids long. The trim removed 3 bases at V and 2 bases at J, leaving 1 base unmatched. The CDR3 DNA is TGTGCCAGCAGCTTGGGGACAGGGGCCTACGAGCAGTACTTC. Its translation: CASSLGTGAYEQYF.

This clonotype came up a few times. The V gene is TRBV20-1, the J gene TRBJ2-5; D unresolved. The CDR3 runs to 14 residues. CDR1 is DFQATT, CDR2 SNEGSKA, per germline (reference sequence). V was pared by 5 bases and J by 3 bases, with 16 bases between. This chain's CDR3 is CSASPDLLEETQYF. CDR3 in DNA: TGCAGTGCTTCCCCCGATCTACTTGAAGAGACCCAGTACTTC.

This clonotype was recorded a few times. This chain's CDR3 is CASSLRDPTDTQYF. The DNA of the CDR3 is TGTGCCAGCAGCTTAAGGGACCCTACAGATACGCAGTATTTT. The chain combines TRBV7-9 with TRBJ2-3; TRBD1 or TRBD2 may be the D gene (5 bases each). In germline, CDR1 is SEHNR, CDR2 FQNEAQ (reference sequence). The length of the CDR3 is 14 residues. V shed 2 bases and J shed 3 bases, with 9 bases lying between them.

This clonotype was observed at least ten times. CDR3 loop: CASMSRSYEQYF. The CDR3 DNA sequence: TGTGCCAGCATGTCGAGGTCCTACGAGCAGTACTTC. The chain carries TRBV2 and TRBJ2-7; no firm D call. Germline V gives CDR1 SNHLY, CDR2 FYNNEI. There are 12 residues in the CDR3. Trimming left V 7 bases short and J 1 base short, with 8 bases between. Drawing the rest from reference TRBV2 and TRBJ2-7, the complete variable domain is EPEVTQTPSHQVTQMGQEVILRCVPISNHLYFYWYRQILGQKVEFLVSFYNNEISEKSEIFDDQFSVERPDGSNFTLKIRSTKLEDSAMYFCASMSRSYEQYFGPGTRLTVT.

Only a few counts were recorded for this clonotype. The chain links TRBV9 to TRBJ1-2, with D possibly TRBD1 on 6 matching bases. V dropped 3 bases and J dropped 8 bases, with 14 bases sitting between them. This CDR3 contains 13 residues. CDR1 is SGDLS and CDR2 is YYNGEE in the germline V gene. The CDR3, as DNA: TGTGCCAGCAGCGCCAAAAAGGGGGGCGGCTACACCTTC. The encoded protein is CASSAKKGGGYTF.